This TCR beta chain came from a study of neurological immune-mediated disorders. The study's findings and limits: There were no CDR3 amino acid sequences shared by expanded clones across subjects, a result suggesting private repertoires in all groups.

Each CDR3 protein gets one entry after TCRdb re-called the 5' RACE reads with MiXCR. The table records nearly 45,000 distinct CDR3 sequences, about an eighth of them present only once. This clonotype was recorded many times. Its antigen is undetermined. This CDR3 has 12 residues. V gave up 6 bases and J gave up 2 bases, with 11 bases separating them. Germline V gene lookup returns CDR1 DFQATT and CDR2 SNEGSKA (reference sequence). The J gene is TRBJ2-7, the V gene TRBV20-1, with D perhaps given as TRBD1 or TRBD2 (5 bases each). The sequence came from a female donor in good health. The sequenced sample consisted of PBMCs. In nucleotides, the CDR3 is TGCAGTGCCCGGGACGGCCCCTACGAGCAGTACTTC. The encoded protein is CSARDGPYEQYF.